These T cell receptor beta chains were read from a single sample in a study of blood T cell repertoires in COVID-19. The repertoire was sequenced with immunoSEQ multiplex PCR; TCRdb's copy has only in-frame clones and lacks some. The table includes around 49,000 clones, 81% detected once. Input material: peripheral blood. These receptors all come from a woman older than 75 with COVID-19, enrolled during active disease. The CDR3 runs from the conserved cysteine through the conserved F or W. The D gene is left open where the match is weak. A clone size is listed for some rows: how often the clone was seen (once, few, many), or a class if it is expanded.

cdr3_aa: CAWSFSGSSYNEQFF; cdr3_nt: TGTGCCTGGAGTTTCAGCGGGAGTAGCTACAATGAGCAGTTCTTC; clone_size: once; d_call: TRBD2; j_call: TRBJ2-1; v_call: TRBV30
cdr3_aa: CASSPAGSGNTIYF; cdr3_nt: TGTGCCAGCAGTCCAGCAGGGTCTGGAAACACCATATATTTT; clone_size: NA; d_call: NA; j_call: TRBJ1-3; v_call: TRBV6-5
cdr3_aa: CASSQQGRNQPQHF; cdr3_nt: TGTGCCAGCAGCCAACAGGGGCGCAATCAGCCCCAGCATTTT; clone_size: few; d_call: TRBD1; j_call: TRBJ1-5; v_call: TRBV7-9
cdr3_aa: CAWSRGGTGTYEQYF; cdr3_nt: TGTGCCTGGTCCCGCGGTGGGACAGGAACCTACGAGCAGTACTTC; clone_size: NA; d_call: TRBD1; j_call: TRBJ2-7; v_call: TRBV30
cdr3_aa: CASSFGSTGTGNTIYF; cdr3_nt: TGTGCCAGCAGTTTTGGGTCGACAGGGACTGGAAACACCATATATTTT; clone_size: NA; d_call: TRBD1; j_call: TRBJ1-3; v_call: TRBV28
cdr3_aa: CASRGGPNTGELFF; cdr3_nt: TGTGCCAGCCGCGGGGGACCAAACACCGGGGAGCTGTTTTTT; clone_size: NA; d_call: TRBD2; j_call: TRBJ2-2; v_call: TRBV28
cdr3_aa: CASSGLGASGNTIYF; cdr3_nt: TGTGCCAGTAGTGGCCTGGGGGCCTCTGGAAACACCATATATTTT; clone_size: NA; d_call: NA; j_call: TRBJ1-3; v_call: TRBV19
cdr3_aa: CASSPTSGRVPGYF; cdr3_nt: TGTGCCAGCTCACCCACCAGCGGGAGAGTTCCGGGGTACTTC; clone_size: once; d_call: TRBD2; j_call: TRBJ2-7; v_call: TRBV18
cdr3_aa: CATSRDRGFYEQYF; cdr3_nt: TGTGCCACCAGCCGGGACAGGGGTTTCTACGAGCAGTACTTC; clone_size: NA; d_call: TRBD1; j_call: TRBJ2-7; v_call: TRBV24-1
cdr3_aa: CASSVVDSNNSPLHF; cdr3_nt: TGTGCCAGCAGCGTAGTTGACAGCAATAATTCACCCCTCCACTTT; clone_size: NA; d_call: NA; j_call: TRBJ1-6; v_call: TRBV9
cdr3_aa: CAWNFRDRDGEQFF; cdr3_nt: TGTGCCTGGAACTTTCGGGACAGGGATGGTGAGCAGTTCTTC; clone_size: NA; d_call: TRBD1; j_call: TRBJ2-1; v_call: TRBV30
cdr3_aa: CSGGDRFNTEAFF; cdr3_nt: TGCAGCGGCGGGGACAGATTTAACACTGAAGCTTTCTTT; clone_size: NA; d_call: TRBD1; j_call: TRBJ1-1; v_call: TRBV29-1
cdr3_aa: CASSPLDSGAQYF; cdr3_nt: TGTGCCAGCTCACCTTTGGACTCAGGAGCGCAGTATTTT; clone_size: NA; d_call: NA; j_call: TRBJ2-3; v_call: TRBV18
cdr3_aa: CASSNSGASYNEQFF; cdr3_nt: TGTGCCAGCAGCAACAGCGGGGCCTCCTACAATGAGCAGTTCTTC; clone_size: few; d_call: TRBD2; j_call: TRBJ2-1; v_call: TRBV9
cdr3_aa: CAWSVVTGKEFF; cdr3_nt: TGTGCCTGGAGTGTTGTAACAGGGAAGGAGTTCTTC; clone_size: few; d_call: NA; j_call: TRBJ2-1; v_call: TRBV30
cdr3_aa: CASSLTSGSSYNEQFF; cdr3_nt: TGTGCCAGCTCGTTGACTAGCGGGAGCTCCTACAATGAGCAGTTCTTC; clone_size: once; d_call: TRBD2; j_call: TRBJ2-1; v_call: TRBV18
cdr3_aa: CASSIGRFLNF; cdr3_nt: TGTGCCAGTAGTATTGGCAGGTTCCTTAACTTC; clone_size: NA; d_call: NA; j_call: TRBJ2-4; v_call: TRBV19
cdr3_aa: CASSTGLVRTANTGELFF; cdr3_nt: TGTGCCAGCAGCACGGGACTAGTGAGAACCGCGAACACCGGGGAGCTGTTTTTT; clone_size: once; d_call: TRBD2; j_call: TRBJ2-2; v_call: TRBV5-4
cdr3_aa: CASSYFLAGAGHEQYF; cdr3_nt: TGTGCCAGCAGTTACTTTCTAGCGGGAGCCGGGCACGAGCAGTACTTC; clone_size: NA; d_call: TRBD2; j_call: TRBJ2-7; v_call: TRBV6-6
cdr3_aa: CASSVAGTGYDYGYTF; cdr3_nt: TGCGCCAGCAGCGTGGCCGGGACAGGGTATGACTATGGCTACACCTTC; clone_size: NA; d_call: TRBD1; j_call: TRBJ1-2; v_call: TRBV5-1
cdr3_aa: CASSLTGTSGGNTGELFF; cdr3_nt: TGTGCCAGCAGCTTAACTGGGACTAGCGGGGGGAACACCGGGGAGCTGTTTTTT; clone_size: NA; d_call: TRBD2; j_call: TRBJ2-2; v_call: TRBV7-3
cdr3_aa: CASRLEALTSGVPYNEQFF; cdr3_nt: TGTGCAAGTCGCTTAGAGGCCCTAACTAGCGGGGTACCCTACAATGAGCAGTTCTTC; clone_size: NA; d_call: NA; j_call: TRBJ2-1; v_call: TRBV12-2
cdr3_aa: CATSDPSGSHYNEQFF; cdr3_nt: TGTGCCACCAGTGACCCTAGCGGGAGCCACTACAATGAGCAGTTCTTC; clone_size: NA; d_call: TRBD2; j_call: TRBJ2-1; v_call: TRBV24-1
cdr3_aa: CATSDGTSGRSYNEQFF; cdr3_nt: TGTGCCACCAGTGATGGGACTAGCGGTAGGTCCTACAATGAGCAGTTCTTC; clone_size: NA; d_call: TRBD2; j_call: TRBJ2-1; v_call: TRBV24-1
cdr3_aa: CAISERSGLAGTQYF; cdr3_nt: TGTGCCATCAGTGAAAGATCGGGGTTAGCGGGAACCCAGTACTTC; clone_size: NA; d_call: TRBD2; j_call: TRBJ2-5; v_call: TRBV10-3
cdr3_aa: CASSDSGNFGYTF; cdr3_nt: TGTGCCAGTAGTGACTCCGGTAATTTTGGCTACACCTTC; clone_size: NA; d_call: NA; j_call: TRBJ1-2; v_call: TRBV19
cdr3_aa: CASSFRDRGLTGNTIYF; cdr3_nt: TGTGCCAGCAGCTTTCGGGACAGGGGGCTCACTGGAAACACCATATATTTT; clone_size: NA; d_call: TRBD1; j_call: TRBJ1-3; v_call: TRBV13
cdr3_aa: CASGLGAAAPYEQYF; cdr3_nt: TGTGCTAGTGGTTTGGGCGCGGCAGCACCCTACGAGCAGTACTTC; clone_size: NA; d_call: NA; j_call: TRBJ2-7; v_call: TRBV12-5
cdr3_aa: CASSLLDTQYF; cdr3_nt: TGTGCCAGCAGCTTACTGGATACGCAGTATTTT; clone_size: NA; d_call: NA; j_call: TRBJ2-3; v_call: TRBV7-9
cdr3_aa: CASSFSLSYEQYF; cdr3_nt: TGTGCCAGCAGTTTTTCACTCTCCTACGAGCAGTACTTC; clone_size: NA; d_call: NA; j_call: TRBJ2-7; v_call: TRBV27
cdr3_aa: CASNSNEKLFF; cdr3_nt: TGTGCCAGCAATAGTAATGAAAAACTGTTTTTT; clone_size: once; d_call: NA; j_call: TRBJ1-4; v_call: TRBV28
cdr3_aa: CASRAGLYEQYF; cdr3_nt: TGTGCCAGTCGGGCAGGGCTTTACGAGCAGTACTTC; clone_size: NA; d_call: NA; j_call: TRBJ2-7; v_call: TRBV6-5
cdr3_aa: CAINSGGVQPQHF; cdr3_nt: TGTGCCATCAACTCAGGGGGCGTTCAGCCCCAGCATTTT; clone_size: NA; d_call: TRBD1; j_call: TRBJ1-5; v_call: TRBV10-3
cdr3_aa: CASSLIRGLGTDTQYF; cdr3_nt: TGTGCCAGCAGCTTGATCCGGGGTCTAGGCACAGATACGCAGTATTTT; clone_size: few; d_call: NA; j_call: TRBJ2-3; v_call: TRBV5-5
cdr3_aa: CASSLNTITYEQYF; cdr3_nt: TGTGCCAGCAGTTTAAACACCATAACCTACGAGCAGTACTTC; clone_size: NA; d_call: NA; j_call: TRBJ2-7; v_call: TRBV27
cdr3_aa: CSVRTGYGYTF; cdr3_nt: TGCAGCGTTAGGACAGGCTATGGCTACACCTTC; clone_size: few; d_call: TRBD1; j_call: TRBJ1-2; v_call: TRBV29-1
cdr3_aa: CASSLWTSGRDEQFF; cdr3_nt: TGCGCCAGCAGCCTGTGGACTAGCGGGAGGGACGAGCAGTTCTTC; clone_size: NA; d_call: TRBD2; j_call: TRBJ2-1; v_call: TRBV5-1
cdr3_aa: CASSPSPTATDTQYF; cdr3_nt: TGTGCCAGCAGCCCCTCTCCGACAGCCACAGATACGCAGTATTTT; clone_size: once; d_call: NA; j_call: TRBJ2-3; v_call: TRBV5-4
cdr3_aa: CASTVGLSNQPQHF; cdr3_nt: TGTGCCAGTACCGTCGGTCTTAGCAATCAGCCCCAGCATTTT; clone_size: NA; d_call: NA; j_call: TRBJ1-5; v_call: TRBV19
cdr3_aa: CASSYLNRVDGELFF; cdr3_nt: TGTGCCAGCAGTTACCTCAACAGAGTGGACGGGGAGCTGTTTTTT; clone_size: NA; d_call: NA; j_call: TRBJ2-2; v_call: TRBV6-5
cdr3_aa: CASSFTSGTQETQYF; cdr3_nt: TGTGCCAGCAGCTTTACTAGCGGGACTCAAGAGACCCAGTACTTC; clone_size: NA; d_call: TRBD2; j_call: TRBJ2-5; v_call: TRBV7-3
cdr3_aa: CAWSETSGGTDTQYF; cdr3_nt: TGTGCCTGGAGTGAGACTAGCGGAGGCACAGATACGCAGTATTTT; clone_size: NA; d_call: TRBD2; j_call: TRBJ2-3; v_call: TRBV30
cdr3_aa: CASSPAQRDKRRF; cdr3_nt: TGTGCCAGCAGTCCCGCCCAGCGGGACAAAAGGCGATTC; clone_size: NA; d_call: NA; j_call: TRBJ2-7; v_call: TRBV2
cdr3_aa: CASSQGAGASYNEQFF; cdr3_nt: TGTGCCAGTAGCCAGGGGGCGGGAGCCTCCTACAATGAGCAGTTCTTC; clone_size: once; d_call: NA; j_call: TRBJ2-1; v_call: TRBV19
cdr3_aa: CASSVDSGANTGELFF; cdr3_nt: TGTGCCAGCAGCGTAGATAGCGGAGCGAACACCGGGGAGCTGTTTTTT; clone_size: NA; d_call: NA; j_call: TRBJ2-2; v_call: TRBV9
cdr3_aa: CASSDRAGVFYEQYF; cdr3_nt: TGTGCCAGCAGCGACCGAGCGGGAGTTTTCTACGAGCAGTACTTC; clone_size: few; d_call: TRBD2; j_call: TRBJ2-7; v_call: TRBV7-2
cdr3_aa: CASSPSGGLGNEQFF; cdr3_nt: TGCGCCAGCAGCCCTAGCGGGGGTTTAGGGAATGAGCAGTTCTTC; clone_size: NA; d_call: TRBD2; j_call: TRBJ2-1; v_call: TRBV5-1
cdr3_aa: CASSIRLAGAADTQYF; cdr3_nt: TGTGCCAGTAGTATAAGACTAGCGGGAGCTGCAGATACGCAGTATTTT; clone_size: NA; d_call: TRBD2; j_call: TRBJ2-3; v_call: TRBV19
cdr3_aa: CACGALGLPNTGELFF; cdr3_nt: TGTGCCTGCGGGGCCCTGGGACTACCGAACACCGGGGAGCTGTTTTTT; clone_size: NA; d_call: TRBD2; j_call: TRBJ2-2; v_call: TRBV30
cdr3_aa: CAWLQGGTYEQYF; cdr3_nt: TGTGCCTGGCTACAAGGCGGGACCTACGAGCAGTACTTC; clone_size: NA; d_call: NA; j_call: TRBJ2-7; v_call: TRBV30